This T cell receptor beta chain was retrieved from a study of response to subunit inactivated influenza vaccine. Germline CDR1 and CDR2: DFQATT and SNEGSKA (reference sequence). This CDR3 comprises 15 residues. The V and J ends lost 0 bases and 0 bases respectively, with 8 bases between them. In TCRdb, the RT-PCR reads were re-called with MiXCR into one record per CDR3 protein. Of about 570,000 distinct CDR3 sequences listed, approximately 11% are singletons. This sample also appeared in a second study, on T cells expressing NK-cell markers. That source adds: Template switching by 5'RACE with UMIs generated the TCR beta cDNA. There were seven HCMV-seropositive donors and one seronegative donor among the eight sequenced. For five or six donors, the dominant NKG2C+ clonotypes made up roughly 1.0-8% of their CD8+ T cells. In a handful of donors, dominant clonotypes made up about 25-60.1% of CD3+CD56-NKG2C+ cells. Whether expanded NKG2C+ T cell clones were HCMV specific stayed uncertain.

The material was PBMCs from blood, obtained on the day of vaccination. The sequence was collected from a man over 45 who received an inactivated influenza vaccine. The chain employs TRBV20-1 and TRBJ2-2; possibly TRBD2 for D (6 bases). The CDR3 region is CSARDGGTNTGELFF. CDR3 sequence (DNA): TGCAGTGCTAGAGATGGCGGGACGAACACCGGGGAGCTGTTTTTT.